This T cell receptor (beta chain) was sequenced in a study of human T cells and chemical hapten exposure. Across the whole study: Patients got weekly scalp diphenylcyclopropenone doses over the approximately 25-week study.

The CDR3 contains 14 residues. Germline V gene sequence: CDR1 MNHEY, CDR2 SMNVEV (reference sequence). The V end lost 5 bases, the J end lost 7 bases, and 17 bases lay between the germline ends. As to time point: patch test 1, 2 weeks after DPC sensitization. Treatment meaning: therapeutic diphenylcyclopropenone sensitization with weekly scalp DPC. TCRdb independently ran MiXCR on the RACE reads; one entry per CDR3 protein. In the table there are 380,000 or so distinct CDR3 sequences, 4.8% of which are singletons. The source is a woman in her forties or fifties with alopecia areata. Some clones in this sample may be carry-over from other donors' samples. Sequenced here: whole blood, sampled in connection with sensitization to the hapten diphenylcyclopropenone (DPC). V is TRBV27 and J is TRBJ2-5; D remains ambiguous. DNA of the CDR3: TGTGCCAGCAGTCCACCGACGCCCCCAGGGACCCAGTACTTC. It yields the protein CASSPPTPPGTQYF.